Listed here are 17 T cell receptor beta chains from one sample, sequenced in a study of shared clonotypes between healthy human individuals. Profiling relied on immunoSEQ multiplex PCR, and the TCRdb table lists in-frame clones only, not all of them. The sample consists of some 2.4 million clones, more than 85% of them appearing once. Sequencing input: naive CD4+ T cells from PBMCs. The subset: CD45RA+ positively selected. Source of these receptors: a man between 18 and 29 years old in good health. Some clones in this sample may be carry-over from other donors' samples.

The chain carries TRBV28 and TRBJ1-5; D unresolved. CDR3 length: 12 amino acids. CDR1 is MDHEN, CDR2 SYDVKM, per germline. V was trimmed by 11 bases and J by 2 bases, leaving 10 bases between them. The CDR3 loop is CASHVGNQPQHF. The CDR3 nucleotides read TGTGCCTCCCATGTGGGCAATCAGCCCCAGCATTTT.

This clone was seen a single time. The CDR3 sequence is CASSRGYNSPLHF. The CDR3 nucleotides read TGTGCCAGCAGCCGGGGTTATAATTCACCCCTCCACTTT. The V gene is TRBV2, the J gene TRBJ1-6; D gene uncertain. V was pared by 6 bases and J by 4 bases, with 7 bases between. The CDR3 has 13 amino acids. The germline gives CDR1 SNHLY, CDR2 FYNNEI.

The chain combines TRBV27 with TRBJ2-2; D might be TRBD1 (5 bases). There are 15 residues in the CDR3. Germline CDR1 and CDR2: MNHEY and SMNVEV (reference sequence). Trimming stripped 2 bases from V and 5 bases from J, with 12 bases between. The chain's CDR3 is CASSLQAPGTGELFF. CDR3 coding DNA: TGTGCCAGCAGTTTACAGGCCCCAGGGACCGGGGAGCTGTTTTTT.

The chain uses TRBV7-9 and TRBJ1-2; D call uncertain. With 7 bases removed from V and 2 bases from J, the gap between germline ends came to 11 bases. Looked up from germline, CDR1 is SEHNR and CDR2 is FQNEAQ (reference sequence). This CDR3 has 13 amino acids. The CDR3 DNA sequence: TGTGCCAGCACGAGGACGGCGAACTATGGCTACACCTTC. Translation: CASTRTANYGYTF.

In DNA, the CDR3 is TGTGCCAGCAGACTCCGGGATGAGCAGTTCTTC. This encodes CASRLRDEQFF. The V call is TRBV6-6, the J call TRBJ2-1, with D unclear. The length of the CDR3 is 11 residues. V was clipped by 6 bases and J by 8 bases, with 8 bases between them. The V gene's germline CDR1 is MNHNY and CDR2 SVGAGI (reference sequence).

The rearrangement uses TRBV18 and TRBJ1-5; TRBD1 is a possible D gene (6 bases). In germline, CDR1 is KGHSH, CDR2 LQKENI. V lost 6 bases and J 9 bases, leaving 18 bases between the germline ends. The CDR3 consists of 14 residues. In nucleotides, the CDR3 is TGTGCCAGCTCGGCCGGGACACGGGTTGGGCCCCAGCATTTT. Translation: CASSAGTRVGPQHF.

V and J are TRBV5-6 and TRBJ2-1, with no clear D. The CDR3 has 14 residues. V dropped 0 bases and J dropped 6 bases, with 10 bases sitting between them. CDR1 is SGHDT, CDR2 YYEEEE, per germline. The CDR3 spells CASSLVVSINEQFF. For the CDR3, the DNA is TGTGCCAGCAGCTTGGTAGTTAGCATCAATGAGCAGTTCTTC. The full variable domain, its missing parts supplied by reference TRBV5-6 and TRBJ2-1, is DAGVTQSPTHLIKTRGQQVTLRCSPKSGHDTVSWYQQALGQGPQFIFQYYEEEERQRGNFPDRFSGHQFPNYSSELNVNALLLGDSALYLCASSLVVSINEQFFGPGTRLTVL.

In DNA form, the CDR3 reads TGTGCCAGCAGTTTCGGCCTAGGGGAATCCTACAATGAGCAGTTCTTC. Residues: CASSFGLGESYNEQFF. The rearrangement uses TRBV28 and TRBJ2-1, with a tentative D call TRBD1 (5 bases). CDR3 length equals 16 residues. V lost 3 bases, J lost 1 base, and 13 bases lay in between. Per germline, CDR1 MDHEN and CDR2 SYDVKM.

The rearrangement links TRBV6-6 to TRBJ2-7, with D tentatively TRBD1 (6 bases). Germline CDR1 and CDR2: MNHNY and SVGAGI (reference sequence). There are 13 residues in the CDR3. Trimming took 6 bases from V and 7 from J, leaving 16 bases between them. This CDR3 is CASRGRGVGEQYF. In DNA, the CDR3 is TGTGCCAGCAGAGGCAGGGGTGTGGGGGAGCAGTACTTC.

With respect to this clone: This same CDR3 is encoded by further DNA sequences in the sample. The V gene is TRBV15, the J gene TRBJ1-2; D is unresolved. The CDR3 covers 11 residues. Germline CDR1 is LNHNV and CDR2 is YYDKDF (reference sequence). Trimming shortened V by 5 bases and J by 7 bases, and 8 bases separated the two germline ends. The CDR3 nucleotides read TGTGCCACCAGCCCAGGACGTGGCTACACCTTC. Its protein product is CATSPGRGYTF.

As concerns this clone: The same CDR3 can be traced to other DNA sequences in this sample. The chain carries TRBV28 and TRBJ1-3; D might be TRBD1 (6 bases). CDR1 is MDHEN and CDR2 is SYDVKM in the germline V gene. V lost 5 bases and J 0 bases, leaving 11 bases between the germline ends. The CDR3 runs 15 residues. In DNA form, the CDR3 reads TGTGCCAGCAGTAGAACAGGGTCCTCTGGAAACACCATATATTTT. Protein sequence: CASSRTGSSGNTIYF.

With regard to this clone: The same CDR3 arises from other DNA sequences in this sample as well. The CDR3 protein is CASSIRQGDYGYTF. The CDR3, as DNA: TGTGCCAGTAGTATCCGACAGGGTGACTATGGCTACACCTTC. The rearrangement uses TRBV19 and TRBJ1-2; 7 bases match TRBD1. The germline V gene encodes CDR1 LNHDA and CDR2 SQIVND (reference sequence). This CDR3 spans 14 amino acids. The J segment lost 3 bases and the V segment lost 3 bases, leaving 4 bases of the junction unmatched.

The chain employs TRBV10-3 and TRBJ2-1; 8 positions match TRBD2. The CDR3 length is 15 residues. Trimming took 0 bases from V and 6 from J; bases not matched to a gene: 4. In germline, CDR1 is ENHRY, CDR2 SYGVKD. CDR3 coding DNA: TGTGCCATCAGTGAGTCGGCGGGAGGCCCCAATGAGCAGTTCTTC. This gives the protein CAISESAGGPNEQFF.

The J gene is TRBJ1-5, the V gene TRBV2; D might be TRBD1 (6 bases). Germline assignment: CDR1 SNHLY and CDR2 FYNNEI. The ends were cut back, 5 bases at V and 7 bases at J, with 18 bases in the middle. The CDR3 sequence is 15 residues long. CDR3 DNA sequence: TGTGCCAGCAGTTCTCAAGGGGGGGTAGGGCAGCCCCAGCATTTT. Amino acids: CASSSQGGVGQPQHF.

The V gene is TRBV18, the J gene TRBJ2-7, with TRBD1 matching 11 bases. This CDR3 spans 14 amino acids. Trimming took 4 bases from V and 6 from J; bases not matched to a gene: 5. Germline CDR1 is KGHSH and CDR2 is LQKENI. In DNA form, the CDR3 reads TGTGCCAGCTCACAGGGACAGGGGGTCGGCGAGCAGTACTTC. It specifies CASSQGQGVGEQYF.

The chain links TRBV9 to TRBJ2-3; 9 nucleotides agree with TRBD1. Germline values: CDR1 SGDLS, CDR2 YYNGEE. V lost 0 bases to trimming and J lost 5 bases; unmatched junction nucleotides: 4. The CDR3 extends over 15 amino acids. As DNA, the CDR3 is TGTGCCAGCAGCGTAGGGGGACAGGGACAAGATACGCAGTATTTT. Translating it yields CASSVGGQGQDTQYF.

V usage is TRBV6-1 and J usage is TRBJ2-1; unclear D gene. The germline V gene has CDR1 MNHNS and CDR2 SASEGT. V was cut by 0 bases and J by 11 bases, with 2 bases left in between. The CDR3 has 10 residues. In nucleotides, the CDR3 is TGTGCCAGCAGTGAAGCGCAGCAGTTCTTC. Translated, it gives CASSEAQQFF.